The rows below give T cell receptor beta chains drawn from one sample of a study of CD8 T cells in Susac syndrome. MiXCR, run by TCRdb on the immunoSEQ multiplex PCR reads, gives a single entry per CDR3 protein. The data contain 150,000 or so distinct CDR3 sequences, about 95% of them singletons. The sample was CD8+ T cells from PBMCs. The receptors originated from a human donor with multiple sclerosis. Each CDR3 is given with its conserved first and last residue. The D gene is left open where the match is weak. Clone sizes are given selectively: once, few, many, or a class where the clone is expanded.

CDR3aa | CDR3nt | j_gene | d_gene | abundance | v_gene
CSARSLAPESDGYTF | TGCAGTGCTAGATCCTTGGCGCCGGAGAGCGATGGCTACACCTTC | TRBJ1-2 | . | . | TRBV20-1
CASGQGEDGYTF | TGTGCCAGCGGACAGGGGGAGGATGGCTACACCTTC | TRBJ1-2 | TRBD1 | . | TRBV19
CAWSVGGPNTEAFF | TGTGCCTGGAGTGTAGGGGGGCCGAACACTGAAGCTTTCTTT | TRBJ1-1 | . | . | TRBV30
CAWRGGQYNEQFF | TGTGCCTGGAGGGGGGGACAGTACAATGAGCAGTTCTTC | TRBJ2-1 | . | once | TRBV30
CASSLTWGDNEQFF | TGTGCCAGCAGCCTTACCTGGGGCGACAATGAGCAGTTCTTC | TRBJ2-1 | . | . | TRBV5-6
CASSLAQYSNQPQHF | TGTGCCAGCAGTTTGGCACAGTATAGCAATCAGCCCCAGCATTTT | TRBJ1-5 | . | . | TRBV27
CASSLRIGSSEKLFF | TGTGCCAGCAGCTTAAGGATCGGGTCCTCCGAAAAACTGTTTTTT | TRBJ1-4 | . | . | TRBV7-2
CSAETGDTDTQYF | TGCAGTGCGGAGACAGGGGACACAGATACGCAGTATTTT | TRBJ2-3 | TRBD1 | . | TRBV20-1
CSVDKGGPGYGYTF | TGCAGCGTTGATAAGGGGGGCCCTGGCTATGGCTACACCTTC | TRBJ1-2 | . | . | TRBV29-1
CSVEARPQETQYF | TGCAGCGTTGAGGCCAGGCCACAAGAGACCCAGTACTTC | TRBJ2-5 | . | . | TRBV29-1
CASSEATYREITDTQYF | TGTGCCAGCAGTGAGGCAACATACAGGGAGATCACAGATACGCAGTATTTT | TRBJ2-3 | . | . | TRBV6-1
CAFEPSRPNTEAFF | TGTGCCTTCGAGCCGAGCAGACCGAACACTGAAGCTTTCTTT | TRBJ1-1 | . | . | TRBV30
CASSSRTEEYTDTQYF | TGTGCCAGCAGCTCCCGGACGGAGGAATACACAGATACGCAGTATTTT | TRBJ2-3 | . | . | TRBV13
CSVDERVYGYTF | TGCAGCGTTGACGAAAGAGTATATGGCTACACCTTC | TRBJ1-2 | . | . | TRBV29-1
CATSDFTGEAQYF | TGTGCCACCAGTGATTTCACGGGGGAAGCCCAGTACTTC | TRBJ2-5 | . | . | TRBV24-1
CASSPSSSYEQYF | TGTGCCAGCAGTCCATCCAGCTCCTACGAGCAGTACTTC | TRBJ2-7 | . | . | TRBV7-9
CASSLSVTAYNEQFF | TGTGCCAGCAGTTTATCGGTGACAGCGTACAATGAGCAGTTCTTC | TRBJ2-1 | . | . | TRBV27
CASSPLGPNQETQYF | TGTGCCAGCAGCCCGTTAGGACCGAACCAAGAGACCCAGTACTTC | TRBJ2-5 | . | once | TRBV12-3/TRBV12-4
CASSPFPGELFF | TGTGCCAGCAGTCCCTTCCCCGGGGAGCTGTTTTTT | TRBJ2-2 | . | . | TRBV27
CASSHSTEAFF | TGCGCCAGCAGCCATTCCACTGAAGCTTTCTTT | TRBJ1-1 | . | . | TRBV4-1
CASSLNGGQYF | TGTGCCAGCAGCTTAAACGGCGGGCAGTACTTC | TRBJ2-7 | . | . | TRBV13
CASSLGGRGSTEAFF | TGTGCCAGCAGCTTAGGCGGCAGGGGGAGCACTGAAGCTTTCTTT | TRBJ1-1 | TRBD1 | . | TRBV13
CAWSVSIGYEQYF | TGTGCCTGGAGTGTCAGTATTGGCTACGAGCAGTACTTC | TRBJ2-7 | . | . | TRBV30
CASSVGSSGDQETQYF | TGTGCCAGCAGCGTAGGGTCTAGCGGGGATCAAGAGACCCAGTACTTC | TRBJ2-5 | TRBD2 | . | TRBV9
CASSLNTAKNTEAFF | TGTGCCAGCAGTTTAAACACAGCTAAGAACACTGAAGCTTTCTTT | TRBJ1-1 | . | . | TRBV27
CASSLPGGYTF | TGTGCCAGCAGCTTACCGGGGGGCTACACCTTC | TRBJ1-2 | . | . | TRBV7-8
CASFPGPQHF | TGTGCCAGCTTTCCCGGCCCCCAGCATTTT | TRBJ1-5 | . | . | TRBV27
CASSGQGDGYEQYF | TGTGCCAGCAGTGGACAGGGGGACGGCTACGAGCAGTACTTC | TRBJ2-7 | TRBD1 | . | TRBV27
CASSLAGTETQYF | TGTGCCAGCAGCTTAGCCGGGACGGAGACCCAGTACTTC | TRBJ2-5 | . | . | TRBV7-9
CASSSGGLATDTQYF | TGCGCCAGCAGCTCGGGAGGGTTGGCAACAGATACGCAGTATTTT | TRBJ2-3 | TRBD2 | . | TRBV5-1